This TCR beta chain came from a study of PD-1 blockade in classical Hodgkin lymphoma. Study-wide background: Patients in the cohort were put on intravenous nivolumab, 3 mg/kg every 2 weeks. Broader study findings: Reports indicated that newly diagnosed patients had lower baseline TCR diversity than healthy donors did. Patients with a complete response exhibited baseline diversity comparable to newly diagnosed patients. Unlike CD8+ TCR diversity, which did not rise significantly by C4D1, CD4+ TCR diversity did.

Trimming cost V 4 bases and J 0 bases, with 16 bases left between them. Looked up from germline, CDR1 is SGHRS and CDR2 is YFSETQ. CDR3 length: 17 amino acids. This clone is a singleton in its sample. Its antigen is not identified. Relapses following autologous stem cell transplantation were seen in all patients, with brentuximab vedotin exposure varying. Assay: immunoSEQ multiplex PCR; the TCRdb copy retains only in-frame clones and omits some. The table has about 43,000 clones, about 73% seen once; the top ten hold 11%. The sample here was peripheral blood mononuclear cells (PBMCs), taken at baseline. The chain has TRBV5-1 and TRBJ1-4; no definite D call. This receptor was taken from a human donor with classical Hodgkin lymphoma. The CDR3 sequence is CASSPTPTGATNEKLFF. The CDR3 DNA follows: TGCGCCAGCAGCCCGACCCCAACCGGGGCAACTAATGAAAAACTGTTTTTT.